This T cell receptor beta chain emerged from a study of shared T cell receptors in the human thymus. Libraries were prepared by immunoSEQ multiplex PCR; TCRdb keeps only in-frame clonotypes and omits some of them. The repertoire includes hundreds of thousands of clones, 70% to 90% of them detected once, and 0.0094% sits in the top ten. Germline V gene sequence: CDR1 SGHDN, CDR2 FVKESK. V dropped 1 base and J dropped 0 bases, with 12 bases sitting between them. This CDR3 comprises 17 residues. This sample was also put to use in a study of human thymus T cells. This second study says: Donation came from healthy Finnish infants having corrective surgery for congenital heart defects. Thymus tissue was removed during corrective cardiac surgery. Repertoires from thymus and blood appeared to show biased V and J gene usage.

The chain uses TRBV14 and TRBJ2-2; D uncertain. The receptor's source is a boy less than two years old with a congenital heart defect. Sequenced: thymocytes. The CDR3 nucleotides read TGTGCCAGCAGCCAAGGCTGGGCAGGTTCGAACACCGGGGAGCTGTTTTTT. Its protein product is CASSQGWAGSNTGELFF.